This T cell receptor beta chain was profiled in a study of cytomegalovirus exposure and HLA in healthy donors. Donors sampled were nominally healthy, though unrecorded immune exposures were likely. Vbeta (60) and Jbeta (13) primers were used in the PCR. Profiling relied on immunoSEQ multiplex PCR, and the TCRdb table lists in-frame clones only, not all of them. The table shows 150,000 to 200,000 clones, with around 90% occurring only once. The sample consisted of PBMCs. The clonotype originates from a woman between 18 and 30 years old in good health and CMV-seronegative.

The CDR3 nucleotides read TGTGCCAGCAAGGAGGGGTTCACTGAAGCTTTCTTT. This sequence encodes CASKEGFTEAFF. The chain joins TRBV6-1 to TRBJ1-1; maybe TRBD1 (5 bases). The CDR3 consists of 12 residues. Germline V gives CDR1 MNHNS, CDR2 SASEGT. Between the trimmed V and J ends, which lost 7 bases and 4 bases, there was a span of 10 bases.